The rows below give T cell receptor beta chains drawn from one sample of a study of identical twins. TCRdb re-called the 5' RACE reads with MiXCR, one entry per CDR3 protein. The sample has some 200,000 distinct CDR3 sequences, 7.5% seen once. These data were also filed under a second study, of yellow fever vaccine responses in identical twins.

The sample consisted of memory (CD45RO+) T cells sorted from blood. These receptors came from a woman aged 18-35 years in good health. The CDR3 runs from the conserved cysteine through the conserved F or W. D genes are given only for firm matches. Rows may omit the clone size; those that give it use once, few, many or a size class.

TGTGCCAGCAGCGCTAGGGACAGCAACTATGGCTACACCTTC | CASSARDSNYGYTF | TRBJ1-2 | TRBD1 | TRBV11-2 | few
TGCAGTGCGACCGGGACAGGGGGCATCAATTCACCCCTCCACTTT | CSATGTGGINSPLHF | TRBJ1-6 | TRBD1 | TRBV20-1 | many
TGTGCCAGCAGCATTACTGGGCTGGCAGATACGCAGTATTTT | CASSITGLADTQYF | TRBJ2-3 | - | TRBV6-5 | -
TGTGCCAGCAGCGTAATCGGGACCCATTACACCGGGGAGCTGTTTTTT | CASSVIGTHYTGELFF | TRBJ2-2 | - | TRBV9 | -
TGCGCCAGCAGCCAAGATGTGAGGGTTACAGGGGCCTATGGCTACACCTTC | CASSQDVRVTGAYGYTF | TRBJ1-2 | TRBD1 | TRBV4-3 | many
TGTGCCAGCAGGGCCGACGGGTACAATGAGCAGTTCTTC | CASRADGYNEQFF | TRBJ2-1 | - | TRBV2 | few
TGTGCCAGCAGTAGACAGGGGCGAGAAGCTTTCTTT | CASSRQGREAFF | TRBJ1-1 | TRBD1 | TRBV12-3/TRBV12-4 | many
TGTGCCAGCAGGTCTAGGCCGCCTAAACCTGGAGAGCAGTACTTC | CASRSRPPKPGEQYF | TRBJ2-7 | - | TRBV7-9 | many
TGCAGTGCTAGCCCTTTAGCGTGGGGGGTCTCAGATACGCAGTATTTT | CSASPLAWGVSDTQYF | TRBJ2-3 | - | TRBV20-1 | -
TGTGCCAGTAGTATTGGGCTAGCGGGGTTCTACAATGAGCAGTTCTTC | CASSIGLAGFYNEQFF | TRBJ2-1 | TRBD2 | TRBV19 | few
TGCAGTGCTAGGGGTCTAGCGGGGGGGCTAAGCACAGATACGCAGTATTTT | CSARGLAGGLSTDTQYF | TRBJ2-3 | TRBD2 | TRBV20-1 | -
TGCAGTGCTAGAGGTACTGAGACCCAGTACTTC | CSARGTETQYF | TRBJ2-5 | - | TRBV20-1 | few
TGCGCCAGCAGCGGGGACAGGGGGCATACTGAAGCTTTCTTT | CASSGDRGHTEAFF | TRBJ1-1 | TRBD1 | TRBV5-1 | many
TGTGCCAGCAGCTCGGGACTAGCGGGGGGCATCGGGGAGCTGTTTTTT | CASSSGLAGGIGELFF | TRBJ2-2 | TRBD2 | TRBV7-2 | few
TGTGCCAGCAGTCCTAGCGGTACTAGCACAGATACGCAGTATTTT | CASSPSGTSTDTQYF | TRBJ2-3 | TRBD2 | TRBV28 | few
TGTGCCAGCAGTGGTCGCAGGACAACAGATACGCAGTATTTT | CASSGRRTTDTQYF | TRBJ2-3 | - | TRBV2 | many
TGTGCCAGCAGTGGGGGGACAGGGAGAAGTGAGCAGTTCTTC | CASSGGTGRSEQFF | TRBJ2-1 | TRBD1 | TRBV2 | many
TGCAGCATCCGGGGACTAGCGTTAGAGACCCAGTACTTC | CSIRGLALETQYF | TRBJ2-5 | TRBD2 | TRBV29-1 | many
TGTGCCATCAGTAAGGACGGATACAATGAGCAGTTCTTC | CAISKDGYNEQFF | TRBJ2-1 | - | TRBV10-3 | many
TGCAGTGCTAGATCGACTAGCGGGGGGTACAATGAGCAGTTCTTC | CSARSTSGGYNEQFF | TRBJ2-1 | TRBD2 | TRBV20-1 | -
TGCGCCAGCAGCTTGGAGGCGGGACTCCAGGGCCTCTACGAGCAGTACTTC | CASSLEAGLQGLYEQYF | TRBJ2-7 | - | TRBV5-1 | many
TGTGCCAGCAGCGTCTCGCCAGGGGGAACTTACGAGCAGTACTTC | CASSVSPGGTYEQYF | TRBJ2-7 | TRBD1 | TRBV9 | few
TGTGCCAGCAGCCCGGGGAGCTCCTACAATGAGCAGTTCTTC | CASSPGSSYNEQFF | TRBJ2-1 | - | TRBV7-2 | few
TGTGCCAGCAGTCCGGGGGGGGCCCTCTCCCGGGAGCTGTTTTTT | CASSPGGALSRELFF | TRBJ2-2 | TRBD2 | TRBV12-3/TRBV12-4 | many
TGTGCCAGCAGCTCCGGGGATGGAGGACTATACGAGCAGTACTTC | CASSSGDGGLYEQYF | TRBJ2-7 | - | TRBV6-2/TRBV6-3 | -
TGCAGTGCTAGAGGGGACAGGTTGTCCTACGAGCAGTACTTC | CSARGDRLSYEQYF | TRBJ2-7 | TRBD1 | TRBV20-1 | -
TGTGCCAGCAGTTACTACAGCCTGAGTGGCACAGATACGCAGTATTTT | CASSYYSLSGTDTQYF | TRBJ2-3 | - | TRBV6-5 | many
TGTGCCAGCACATTCAGGGGGCCGCCCGGGGAGCTGTTTTTT | CASTFRGPPGELFF | TRBJ2-2 | TRBD1 | TRBV12-3/TRBV12-4 | many
TGCGCCAGCAGCTTGGCAGGACTAAGCGGGGGATATGAGACCCAGTACTTC | CASSLAGLSGGYETQYF | TRBJ2-5 | TRBD2 | TRBV5-1 | few
TGTGCCACCAGCTCCCGGACCTCGGGGAGCACAGATACGCAGTATTTT | CATSSRTSGSTDTQYF | TRBJ2-3 | - | TRBV15 | -
TGTGCCAGCCAGAATGAAAAGCCCTACGAGCAGTACTTC | CASQNEKPYEQYF | TRBJ2-7 | - | TRBV28 | -
TGCAGTGCGCCTGGGACTAGCGGGAGTAGTGTCGGGGAGCTGTTTTTT | CSAPGTSGSSVGELFF | TRBJ2-2 | TRBD2 | TRBV20-1 | many
TGCAGCGTTGGGGGCGGGGGGGCTTACGAGCAGTACTTC | CSVGGGGAYEQYF | TRBJ2-7 | TRBD2 | TRBV29-1 | -
TGTGCCAGCATCAGGGCGGGAGAACCCTACGAGCAGTACTTC | CASIRAGEPYEQYF | TRBJ2-7 | TRBD2 | TRBV28 | -
TGCGCCAGCAGCTGGGGGGACCGGGATGTCAAAGCTTTCTTT | CASSWGDRDVKAFF | TRBJ1-1 | - | TRBV5-1 | many
TGTGCCAGCAGTTCGTCACCCCCGACAGATGGCTACACCTTC | CASSSSPPTDGYTF | TRBJ1-2 | - | TRBV28 | -
TGTGCCAGCTGCTGGCGGGATAATCAAGAGACCCAGTACTTC | CASCWRDNQETQYF | TRBJ2-5 | - | TRBV9 | few
TGTGCCAGCAGTCACACGGGAGGGGGACAAGAGACCCAGTACTTC | CASSHTGGGQETQYF | TRBJ2-5 | TRBD2 | TRBV6-5 | many
TGTGCCAGTAGTATAGAAGCTGGGAGGGGAGCTGCCCAGTACTTC | CASSIEAGRGAAQYF | TRBJ2-5 | TRBD2 | TRBV19 | many
TGTGCCAGCACACGGACAGGGGGCCTGAACACTGAAGCTTTCTTT | CASTRTGGLNTEAFF | TRBJ1-1 | TRBD1 | TRBV9 | -
TGCAGTGCGCACTCCCCGGGAGCGGGAAATACGCAGTATTTT | CSAHSPGAGNTQYF | TRBJ2-3 | TRBD2 | TRBV20-1 | few
TGTGCCAGCAGCTTAGCGACATTTGCGGGGTTGGCAGATACGCAGTATTTT | CASSLATFAGLADTQYF | TRBJ2-3 | - | TRBV7-2 | -
TGTGCCAGCAGTCGGGACAGGGACCTGTCCGGGGAGCTGTTTTTT | CASSRDRDLSGELFF | TRBJ2-2 | TRBD1 | TRBV6-1 | many
TGTGCCAGCTCACCGGGACAGGGGAGTCATAACACTGAAGCTTTCTTT | CASSPGQGSHNTEAFF | TRBJ1-1 | TRBD1 | TRBV18 | few
TGTGCCAGCAGCCAAGACAGGGTCCAGACCCAGTACTTC | CASSQDRVQTQYF | TRBJ2-5 | - | TRBV14 | many
TGTGCCAGCATCCTAAACCCCAGGCTGGGTGGCTACACCTTC | CASILNPRLGGYTF | TRBJ1-2 | - | TRBV6-1 | -
TGTGCCAGCAGTTTGCATGATACGCAGTATTTT | CASSLHDTQYF | TRBJ2-3 | - | TRBV28 | -
TGTGCCAGCAGCTCACCGCAGGGGTGGACTGAAGCTTTCTTT | CASSSPQGWTEAFF | TRBJ1-1 | - | TRBV7-9 | many
TGTGCCAGCAGCGACGGGCAAGAGACCCAGTACTTC | CASSDGQETQYF | TRBJ2-5 | - | TRBV11-3 | few
TGCAGTGCTCCCGGGACTAGCGGACGGCTCCAAGAGACCCAGTACTTC | CSAPGTSGRLQETQYF | TRBJ2-5 | TRBD2 | TRBV20-1 | few
TGCAGCGTTGAAGGCCACCAGGGGGGCACAGATACGCAGTATTTT | CSVEGHQGGTDTQYF | TRBJ2-3 | TRBD1 | TRBV29-1 | many
TGTGCCAGCAGTCATGGGACTAGCGGATACGAGCAGTACTTC | CASSHGTSGYEQYF | TRBJ2-7 | TRBD2 | TRBV28 | many
TGTGCCAGCAGCTTATTAGTCGCAGAGCAGTTCTTC | CASSLLVAEQFF | TRBJ2-1 | - | TRBV7-9 | many
TGTGCCAGCAGCGCCCGTGCCTCTAGCGGGGGGGCCCGGGAGCAGTACTTC | CASSARASSGGAREQYF | TRBJ2-7 | TRBD2 | TRBV27 | few
TGTGCCACCAGTGATTCCGGGACAGGGCTTAGGGGCTACACCTTC | CATSDSGTGLRGYTF | TRBJ1-2 | TRBD1 | TRBV24-1 | few
TGTGCCAGTAGTTCTAATGCGGGAGCACGGTTGCAGTACTTC | CASSSNAGARLQYF | TRBJ2-7 | TRBD2 | TRBV19 | -
TGTGCCAGCAGCCAAGAAGCTTATCGGTACGAGCAGTACTTC | CASSQEAYRYEQYF | TRBJ2-7 | - | TRBV4-2 | few
TGTGCCAGCAGGGCAGGGAATATTCCAACTAATGAAAAACTGTTTTTT | CASRAGNIPTNEKLFF | TRBJ1-4 | - | TRBV2 | -
TGCAGCGTTGAAACTAGCGGGAGGGCCTCCGAGCAGTACTTC | CSVETSGRASEQYF | TRBJ2-7 | TRBD2 | TRBV29-1 | many
TGTGCCAGCAGCGTAGCTAGCGGGGGGCTCGGCACAGATACGCAGTATTTT | CASSVASGGLGTDTQYF | TRBJ2-3 | TRBD2 | TRBV9 | few